The text below deals with one T cell receptor beta chain. Its antigen is unidentified. The data belong to a study of human T cells and chemical hapten exposure. Study information: Readings were taken at 6 days from patch tests that had applied 0.01% DPC to the upper back. Minor pooled library volume differences mainly drove per-sample TCR yield variation.

The time point: patch test 3, about 24 weeks after DPC sensitization. Indicated treatment: therapeutic diphenylcyclopropenone sensitization with weekly scalp DPC. Per the authors' pipeline: A per-sample median of 95,638 TCRs was observed, with a range of about 20,000 to 700,000. TCRdb analysed the RACE reads with MiXCR anew, one entry per CDR3 protein. The V and J calls shown here were made by TCRdb, not taken from the authors' results. Of 70,000 or so distinct CDR3 sequences in the sample, around 10% were seen once. Per germline, CDR1 WSHSY and CDR2 SAAADI. V was pared by 8 bases and J by 2 bases, with 16 bases between. The CDR3 runs to 14 residues. Study-wide results and caveats: Given that the donors had alopecia, their immune response may differ from that seen in healthy people.

The chain has TRBV10-2 and TRBJ2-7, with D possibly being TRBD2 (6 bases). The source material was whole blood, sampled in connection with sensitization to the hapten diphenylcyclopropenone (DPC). This clonotype was sampled from a woman between 50 and 59 years old with alopecia areata. Some clones in this sample may be carry-over from other donors' samples. The CDR3 region is CASQAGGLTYEQYF. CDR3 in DNA: TGCGCCAGCCAGGCCGGGGGACTGACCTACGAGCAGTACTTC.